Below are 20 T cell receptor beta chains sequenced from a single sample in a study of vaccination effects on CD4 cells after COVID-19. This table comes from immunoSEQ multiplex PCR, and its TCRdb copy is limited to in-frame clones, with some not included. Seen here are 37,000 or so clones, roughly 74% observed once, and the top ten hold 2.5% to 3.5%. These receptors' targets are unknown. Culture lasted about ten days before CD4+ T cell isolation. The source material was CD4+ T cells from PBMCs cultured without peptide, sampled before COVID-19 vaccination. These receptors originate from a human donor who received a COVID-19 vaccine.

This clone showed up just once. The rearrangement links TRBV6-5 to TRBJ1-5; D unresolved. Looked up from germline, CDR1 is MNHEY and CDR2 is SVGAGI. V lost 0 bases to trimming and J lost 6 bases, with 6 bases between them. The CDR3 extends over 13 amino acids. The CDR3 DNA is TGTGCCAGCAGTTACTCGTTTTCTCAGCCCCAGCATTTT. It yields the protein CASSYSFSQPQHF.

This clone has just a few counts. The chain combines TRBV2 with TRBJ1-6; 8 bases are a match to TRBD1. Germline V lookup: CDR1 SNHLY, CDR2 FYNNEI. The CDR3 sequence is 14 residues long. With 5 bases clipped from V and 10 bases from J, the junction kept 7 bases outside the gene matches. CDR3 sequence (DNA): TGTGCCAGCAGTAAAGGACAGGGTAACTCACCCCTCCACTTT. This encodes CASSKGQGNSPLHF. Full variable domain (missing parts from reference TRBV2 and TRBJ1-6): EPEVTQTPSHQVTQMGQEVILRCVPISNHLYFYWYRQILGQKVEFLVSFYNNEISEKSEIFDDQFSVERPDGSNFTLKIRSTKLEDSAMYFCASSKGQGNSPLHFGNGTRLTVT.

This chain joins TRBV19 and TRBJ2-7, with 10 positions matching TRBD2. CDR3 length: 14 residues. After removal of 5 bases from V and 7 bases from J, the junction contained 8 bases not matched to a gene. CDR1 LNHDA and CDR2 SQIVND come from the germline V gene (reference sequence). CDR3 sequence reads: CASSPLAGVGEQYF. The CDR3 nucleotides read TGTGCCAGTAGTCCGCTAGCGGGAGTCGGGGAGCAGTACTTC.

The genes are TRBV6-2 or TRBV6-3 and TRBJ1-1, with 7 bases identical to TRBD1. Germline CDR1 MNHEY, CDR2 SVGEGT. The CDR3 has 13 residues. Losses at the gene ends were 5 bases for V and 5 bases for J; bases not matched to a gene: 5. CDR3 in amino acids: CASSRDSRTEAFF. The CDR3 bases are TGTGCCAGCAGTCGGGACAGTAGGACTGAAGCTTTCTTT.

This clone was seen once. CDR3: CASSGERTRWVVSYEQYF. In DNA form, the CDR3 reads TGTGCCAGCAGTGGAGAGAGGACTAGGTGGGTAGTATCCTACGAGCAGTACTTC. The gene calls are TRBV6-1 and TRBJ2-7, with TRBD2 identical over 7 bases. CDR1 MNHNS and CDR2 SASEGT come from the germline V gene. Trimming cost V 4 bases and J 1 base; bases outside gene matches: 16. The CDR3 has 18 residues.

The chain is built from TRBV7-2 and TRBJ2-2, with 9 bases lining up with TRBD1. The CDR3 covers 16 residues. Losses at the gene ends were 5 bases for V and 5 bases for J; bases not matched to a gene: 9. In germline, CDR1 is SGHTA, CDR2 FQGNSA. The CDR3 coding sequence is TGTGCCAGCAGCCCCTGGGGGACAGGGAAGACCGGGGAGCTGTTTTTT. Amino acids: CASSPWGTGKTGELFF.

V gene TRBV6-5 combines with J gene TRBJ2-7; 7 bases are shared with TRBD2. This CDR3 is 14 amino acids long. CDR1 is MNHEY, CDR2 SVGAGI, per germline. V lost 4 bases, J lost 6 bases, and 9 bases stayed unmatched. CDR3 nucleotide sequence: TGTGCCAGCAGTTGGAGGACTAGGATGGGCGAGCAGTACTTC. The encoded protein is CASSWRTRMGEQYF.

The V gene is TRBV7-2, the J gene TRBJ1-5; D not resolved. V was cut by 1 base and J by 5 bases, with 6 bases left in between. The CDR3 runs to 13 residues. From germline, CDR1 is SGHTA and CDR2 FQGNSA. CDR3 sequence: CASSLEVDQPQHF. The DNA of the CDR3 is TGTGCCAGCAGCTTAGAGGTTGATCAGCCCCAGCATTTT. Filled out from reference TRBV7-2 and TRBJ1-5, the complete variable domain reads GAGVSQSPSNKVTEKGKDVELRCDPISGHTALYWYRQSLGQGLEFLIYFQGNSAPDKSGLPSDRFSAERTGGSVSTLTIQRTQQEDSAVYLCASSLEVDQPQHFGDGTRLSIL.

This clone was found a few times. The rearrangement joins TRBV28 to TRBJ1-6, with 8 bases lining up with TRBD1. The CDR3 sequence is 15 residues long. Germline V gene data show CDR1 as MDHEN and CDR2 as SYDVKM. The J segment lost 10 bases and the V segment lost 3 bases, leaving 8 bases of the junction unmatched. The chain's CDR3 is CASSFSDRGGSPLHF. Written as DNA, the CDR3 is TGTGCCAGCAGTTTCTCCGACAGGGGCGGCTCACCCCTCCACTTT. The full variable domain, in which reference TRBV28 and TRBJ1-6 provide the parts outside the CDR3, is DVKVTQSSRYLVKRTGEKVFLECVQDMDHENMFWYRQDPGLGLRLIYFSYDVKMKEKGDIPEGYSVSREKKERFSLILESASTNQTSMYLCASSFSDRGGSPLHFGNGTRLTVT.

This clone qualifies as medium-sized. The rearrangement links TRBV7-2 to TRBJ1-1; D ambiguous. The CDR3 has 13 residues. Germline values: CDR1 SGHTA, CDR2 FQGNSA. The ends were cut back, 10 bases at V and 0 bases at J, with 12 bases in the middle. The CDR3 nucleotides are TGTGCCACCGCCGCGGGGATGAACACTGAAGCTTTCTTT. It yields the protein CATAAGMNTEAFF. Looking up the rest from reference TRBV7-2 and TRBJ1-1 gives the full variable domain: GAGVSQSPSNKVTEKGKDVELRCDPISGHTALYWYRQSLGQGLEFLIYFQGNSAPDKSGLPSDRFSAERTGGSVSTLTIQRTQQEDSAVYLCATAAGMNTEAFFGQGTRLTVV.

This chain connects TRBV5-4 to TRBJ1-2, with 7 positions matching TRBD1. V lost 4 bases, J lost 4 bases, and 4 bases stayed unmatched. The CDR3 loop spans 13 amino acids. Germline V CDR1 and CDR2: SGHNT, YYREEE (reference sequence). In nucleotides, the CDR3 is TGTGCCAGCAGCATTGACAGGGCCTATGGCTACACCTTC. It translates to CASSIDRAYGYTF. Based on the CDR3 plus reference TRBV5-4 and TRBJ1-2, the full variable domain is ETGVTQSPTHLIKTRGQQVTLRCSSQSGHNTVSWYQQALGQGPQFIFQYYREEENGRGNFPPRFSGLQFPNYSSELNVNALELDDSALYLCASSIDRAYGYTFGSGTRLTVV.

The CDR3 region is CASSRTVNGNTIYF. DNA for the CDR3: TGTGCCAGCAGCCGGACAGTGAACGGAAACACCATATATTTT. The rearrangement uses TRBV3-1 (or the pseudogene TRBV3-2) and TRBJ1-3; D possibly corresponds to TRBD1 (6 bases). Germline assignment: CDR1 LGHDT and CDR2 YNNKEL (reference sequence). This CDR3 is built from 14 residues. The V and J ends lost 4 bases and 4 bases respectively, with 11 bases between them.

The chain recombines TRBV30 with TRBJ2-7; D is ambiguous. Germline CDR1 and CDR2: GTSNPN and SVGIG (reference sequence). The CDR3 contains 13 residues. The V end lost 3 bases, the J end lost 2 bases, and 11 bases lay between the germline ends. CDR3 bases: TGTGCCTGGAGCCTCTCCCGCCCCTACGAGCAGTACTTC. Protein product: CAWSLSRPYEQYF.

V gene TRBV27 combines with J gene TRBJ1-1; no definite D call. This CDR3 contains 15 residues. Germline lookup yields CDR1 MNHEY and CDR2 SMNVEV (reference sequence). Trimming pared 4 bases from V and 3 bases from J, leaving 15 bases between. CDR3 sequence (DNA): TGTGCCAGCAGTTCCACAGTGTCGGCATACACTGAAGCTTTCTTT. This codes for CASSSTVSAYTEAFF.

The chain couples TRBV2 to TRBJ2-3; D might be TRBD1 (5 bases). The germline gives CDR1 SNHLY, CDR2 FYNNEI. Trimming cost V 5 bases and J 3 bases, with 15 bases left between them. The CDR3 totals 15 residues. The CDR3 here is CASSIYRIGTDTQYF. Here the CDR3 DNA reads TGTGCCAGCAGTATATACAGGATCGGGACAGATACGCAGTATTTT.

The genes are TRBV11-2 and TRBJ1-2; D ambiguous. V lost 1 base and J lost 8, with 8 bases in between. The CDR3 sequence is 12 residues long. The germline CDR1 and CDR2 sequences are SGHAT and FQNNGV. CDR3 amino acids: CASSLVGNGYTF. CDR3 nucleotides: TGTGCCAGCAGCTTAGTTGGGAACGGCTACACCTTC.

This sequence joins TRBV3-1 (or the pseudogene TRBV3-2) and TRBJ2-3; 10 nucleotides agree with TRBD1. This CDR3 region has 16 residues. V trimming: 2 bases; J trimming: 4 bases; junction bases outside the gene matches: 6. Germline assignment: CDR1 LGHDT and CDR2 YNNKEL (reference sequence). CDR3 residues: CASSQFSTGGADTQYF. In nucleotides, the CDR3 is TGTGCCAGCAGCCAATTCTCGACAGGGGGCGCAGATACGCAGTATTTT.

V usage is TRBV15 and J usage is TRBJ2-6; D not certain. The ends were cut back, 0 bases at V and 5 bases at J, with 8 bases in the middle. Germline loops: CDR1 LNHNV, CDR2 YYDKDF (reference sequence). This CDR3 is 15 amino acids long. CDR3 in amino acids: CATSRDSHRANVLTF. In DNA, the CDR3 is TGTGCCACCAGCAGAGACTCCCACCGGGCCAACGTCCTGACTTTC.

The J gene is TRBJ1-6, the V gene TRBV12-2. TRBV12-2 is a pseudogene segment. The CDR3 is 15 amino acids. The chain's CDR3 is CASRYSTGGDSPLHF. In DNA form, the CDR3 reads TGTGCAAGTCGCTATTCTACTGGAGGGGACTCACCCCTCCACTTT.

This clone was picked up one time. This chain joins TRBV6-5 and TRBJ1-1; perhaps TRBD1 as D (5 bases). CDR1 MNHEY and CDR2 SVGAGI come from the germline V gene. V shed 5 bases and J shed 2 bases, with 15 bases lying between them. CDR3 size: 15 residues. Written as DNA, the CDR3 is TGTGCCAGCAGTACGCATTTATGGGGCAACACTGAAGCTTTCTTT. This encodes CASSTHLWGNTEAFF.